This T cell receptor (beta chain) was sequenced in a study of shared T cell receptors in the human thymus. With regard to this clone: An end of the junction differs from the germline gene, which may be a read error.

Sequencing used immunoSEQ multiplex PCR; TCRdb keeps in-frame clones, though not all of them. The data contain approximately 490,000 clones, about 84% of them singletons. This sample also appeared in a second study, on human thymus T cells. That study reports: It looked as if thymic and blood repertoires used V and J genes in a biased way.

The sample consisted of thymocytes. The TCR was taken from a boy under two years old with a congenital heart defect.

The CDR3 region has the DNA TGTGCCACCAGCATCGAAGACAGAACGGGCTTC. It translates to CATSIEDRTGF. The chain combines TRBV15 with TRBJ2-7; D possibly corresponds to TRBD1 (5 bases). There are 11 residues in the CDR3. The germline CDR1 and CDR2 sequences are LNHNV and YYDKDF (reference sequence).